Below, 28 T cell receptor beta chains from the same sample are listed, as sequenced in a study of Ad26.COV2.S vaccination and SARS-CoV-2 variants. Using immunoSEQ multiplex PCR, the repertoire was profiled, and TCRdb retains in-frame clones only, with some absent. The sample has 300,000 to 350,000 clones; under 90% are singletons. Stated treatment: roughly 20 received Ad26.COV2.S at low or high dose, single or two shots; about 5 received placebo; per-sample allocation not given. Following the first vaccine or placebo injection, samples were taken on day 63. The starting material was peripheral blood, obtained in a trial of Ad26.COV2.S vaccine versus placebo. The source is a person between 18 and 65 years old who received the Ad26.COV2.S COVID-19 vaccine or a placebo.

This clone has just one count. The CDR3 DNA is TGTGCCAGCAGCGTGGACGGCAGGAACACTGAAGCTTTCTTT. Encoded protein: CASSVDGRNTEAFF. This chain joins TRBV13 and TRBJ1-1; D remains ambiguous. CDR3 length: 14 residues. The germline V gene encodes CDR1 PRHDT and CDR2 FYEKMQ (reference sequence). Between the trimmed V and J ends, which lost 5 bases and 1 base, there was a span of 11 bases.

The genes are TRBV18 and TRBJ2-7, with 10 bases lining up with TRBD1. The CDR3 runs to 19 residues. Germline V gene sequence: CDR1 KGHSH, CDR2 LQKENI. V was clipped by 0 bases and J by 3 bases; unmatched bases: 14. The chain's CDR3 is CASSPPGSQRDRGLYEQYF. The CDR3 DNA reads TGTGCCAGCTCACCACCGGGGTCCCAAAGGGACAGGGGACTCTACGAGCAGTACTTC.

The chain carries TRBV27 and TRBJ2-7; tentative D call: TRBD1 (6 bases). This CDR3 region has 14 residues. From germline, CDR1 is MNHEY and CDR2 SMNVEV (reference sequence). V shed 4 bases and J shed 2 bases, with 12 bases lying between them. The CDR3 loop is CASSYGQLPYEQYF. Written as DNA, the CDR3 is TGTGCCAGCAGTTATGGACAGTTACCCTACGAGCAGTACTTC.

The rearrangement links TRBV3-1 (or the pseudogene TRBV3-2) to TRBJ1-3; D remains unclear. The germline V and J ends were trimmed by 2 bases and 4 bases, with 6 bases remaining between them. Germline loops: CDR1 LGHDT, CDR2 YNNKEL (reference sequence). The CDR3 runs 13 residues. CDR3 sequence reads: CASSQTSGNTIYF. CDR3 nucleotides: TGTGCCAGCAGCCAAACTTCAGGAAACACCATATATTTT.

The rearrangement joins TRBV11-3 to TRBJ2-1; TRBD2 agrees at 8 bases. CDR1 is SGHNT, CDR2 YENEEA, per germline. V was clipped by 5 bases and J by 0 bases; unmatched bases: 6. The CDR3 consists of 16 residues. CDR3 in amino acids: CASSPGGGPSYNEQFF. As DNA, the CDR3 is TGTGCCAGCAGCCCCGGGGGGGGGCCCTCCTACAATGAGCAGTTCTTC.

The V call is TRBV29-1, the J call TRBJ2-4, with a tentative D call TRBD2 (6 bases). The germline V and J ends were trimmed by 1 base and 13 bases, with 8 bases remaining between them. Germline CDR1 is SQVTM and CDR2 is ANQGSEA. The CDR3 length is 10 residues. CDR3 region: CSVEVGRQYF. CDR3 DNA sequence: TGCAGCGTTGAAGTGGGGAGGCAGTACTTC.

The rearrangement links TRBV7-2 to TRBJ2-2, with unresolved D. This CDR3 region has 16 residues. Looked up from germline, CDR1 is SGHTA and CDR2 is FQGNSA. Trimming left V 0 bases short and J 9 bases short, with 17 bases between. Written as DNA, the CDR3 is TGTGCCAGCAGCTTAGCGTCGGACGGTCTCATTAGGGAGCTGTTTTTT. Residues: CASSLASDGLIRELFF.

This rearrangement joins TRBV18 to TRBJ2-1; 8 bases map to TRBD1. Germline V CDR1 and CDR2: KGHSH, LQKENI. V shed 6 bases, J shed 2 bases, and the junction held 9 bases outside the gene matches. This CDR3 is built from 16 residues. The CDR3 protein is CASSRVTGGTYNEQFF. CDR3 DNA sequence: TGTGCCAGCTCCCGCGTCACAGGGGGAACCTACAATGAGCAGTTCTTC.

V gene TRBV4-3 combines with J gene TRBJ2-3, with no clear D. The CDR3 totals 13 residues. Deletions cut 1 base from V and 4 bases from J, with 6 bases between. Germline values: CDR1 LGHNA, CDR2 YSLEER. For the CDR3, the DNA is TGCGCCAGCAGCCAAGGCGTTGCAGATACGCAGTATTTT. It encodes CASSQGVADTQYF.

The chain uses TRBV18 and TRBJ1-4; D not resolved. Between the trimmed V and J ends, which lost 3 bases and 0 bases, there was a span of 11 bases. CDR3 length: 16 residues. Germline-derived CDR1 and CDR2 are KGHSH and LQKENI. The CDR3 nucleotides read TGTGCCAGCTCACCGGTATCAGGTGCAACTAATGAAAAACTGTTTTTT. This translates into CASSPVSGATNEKLFF.

The rearrangement links TRBV10-1 to TRBJ1-5; D uncertain. Trimming removed 5 bases at V and 10 bases at J, with 15 bases between. CDR3 length: 13 residues. CDR1 is WNHNN, CDR2 SYGVQD, per germline (reference sequence). CDR3: CASSSSKQNPQHF. DNA for the CDR3: TGCGCCAGCAGTAGTAGCAAACAGAATCCCCAGCATTTT.

The V and J genes are TRBV9 and TRBJ2-2; 8 bases match TRBD1. The J segment lost 6 bases and the V segment lost 0 bases, leaving 10 bases of the junction unmatched. This CDR3 has 17 residues. Germline CDR1 SGDLS, CDR2 YYNGEE. This CDR3 reads CASSVESGTGYPGELFF. CDR3 nucleotides: TGTGCCAGCAGCGTAGAATCGGGGACAGGTTACCCCGGGGAGCTGTTTTTT.

Here the CDR3 DNA reads TGTGCCAGCAGCTTGAGGGGGACTGAAGCTTTCTTT. Translating it yields CASSLRGTEAFF. The V gene is TRBV11-3, the J gene TRBJ1-1; D may be TRBD1 (6 bases). The CDR3 spans 12 residues. Germline V gene sequence: CDR1 SGHNT, CDR2 YENEEA. V lost 3 bases and J lost 5, with 7 bases in between.

The chain links TRBV5-8 to TRBJ2-4; weak D call: TRBD2 (5 bases). Trimming took 0 bases from V and 6 from J, leaving 7 bases between them. From germline, CDR1 is SGHTS and CDR2 YDEGEE. The CDR3 is 13 residues long. In DNA form, the CDR3 reads TGTGCCAGCAGCTTGGGACTACTAAACATTCAGTACTTC. Translation: CASSLGLLNIQYF.

The V gene is TRBV6-2 or TRBV6-3, the J gene TRBJ2-7, with 12 bases fitting TRBD2. V shed 0 bases, J shed 4 bases, and the junction held 4 bases outside the gene matches. There are 16 residues in the CDR3. Germline CDR1 and CDR2: MNHEY and SVGEGT. The CDR3 DNA reads TGTGCCAGCAGTTACTCGAGAACTAGCGGGAGGTACGAGCAGTACGTC. This codes for CASSYSRTSGRYEQYV.

The V call is TRBV2, the J call TRBJ2-7, with D maybe TRBD1 (6 bases). This CDR3 spans 14 amino acids. From germline, CDR1 is SNHLY and CDR2 FYNNEI. V was trimmed by 10 bases and J by 3 bases, leaving 19 bases between them. The CDR3 coding sequence is TGTGCCACCGTTTCCTCGGGACAAAGCTACGAGCAGTACTTC. Translated: CATVSSGQSYEQYF.

The chain links TRBV30 to TRBJ2-3, with TRBD1 as a possible D gene (6 bases). Per germline, CDR1 GTSNPN and CDR2 SVGIG (reference sequence). Trimming stripped 6 bases from V and 1 base from J, with 17 bases between. The CDR3 sequence is 15 residues long. CDR3 loop: CACFGVGQGTDTQYF. For the CDR3, the DNA is TGTGCCTGTTTTGGGGTGGGACAAGGCACAGATACGCAGTATTTT. The complete variable domain, with remaining parts taken from reference TRBV30 and TRBJ2-3, reads SQTIHQWPATLVQPVGSPLSLECTVEGTSNPNLYWYRQAAGRGLQLLFYSVGIGQISSEVPQNLSASRPQDRQFILSSKKLLLSDSGFYLCACFGVGQGTDTQYFGPGTRLTVL.

Turning to this clone: Additional DNA sequences in this sample encode the identical CDR3. The chain links TRBV6-5 to TRBJ1-2, with D perhaps TRBD1 (5 bases). The CDR3 extends over 14 amino acids. Germline lookup yields CDR1 MNHEY and CDR2 SVGAGI. V shed 6 bases and J shed 4 bases, with 15 bases lying between them. The CDR3 is CASSRGREGYGYTF. The CDR3, as DNA: TGTGCCAGCAGCCGGGGGAGGGAAGGCTATGGCTACACCTTC.

The chain uses TRBV19 and TRBJ1-5; TRBD1 matches 10 bases. The germline CDR1 and CDR2 sequences are LNHDA and SQIVND (reference sequence). The CDR3 sequence is 14 residues long. The V gene end was trimmed by 5 bases and the J gene end by 6 bases; junction bases not matched to a gene: 4. In DNA form, the CDR3 reads TGTGCCAGTAGTCCGACAGGGGGCAGTCAGCCCCAGCATTTT. Its protein is CASSPTGGSQPQHF. The full variable domain, in which reference TRBV19 and TRBJ1-5 provide the parts outside the CDR3, is DGGITQSPKYLFRKEGQNVTLSCEQNLNHDAMYWYRQDPGQGLRLIYYSQIVNDFQKGDIAEGYSVSREKKESFPLTVTSAQKNPTAFYLCASSPTGGSQPQHFGDGTRLSIL.

This chain links TRBV14 with TRBJ1-1, with a weak D call TRBD1 (6 bases). CDR1 SGHDN and CDR2 FVKESK come from the germline V gene. CDR3 length: 14 amino acids. Trimming took 6 bases from V and 3 from J, leaving 14 bases between them. This CDR3 reads CASSHGGLDTEAFF. Written as DNA, the CDR3 is TGTGCCAGCAGTCATGGGGGGCTGGACACTGAAGCTTTCTTT.

V usage is TRBV5-1 and J usage is TRBJ1-2; possibly TRBD1 for D (5 bases). The CDR3 sequence is 17 residues long. In germline, CDR1 is SGHRS, CDR2 YFSETQ. Trimming shortened V by 2 bases and J by 2 bases, and 19 bases separated the two germline ends. CDR3 in amino acids: CASSLGQGDVGNYGYTF. The CDR3 nucleotides are TGCGCCAGCAGCTTAGGGCAGGGTGACGTTGGGAACTATGGCTACACCTTC.

The chain couples TRBV5-1 to TRBJ2-5, with D tentatively TRBD1 (5 bases). This CDR3 comprises 14 residues. V shed 0 bases and J shed 3 bases, with 9 bases lying between them. Germline assignment: CDR1 SGHRS and CDR2 YFSETQ. In nucleotides, the CDR3 is TGCGCCAGCAGCTTGGGACAGACAGAAGAGACCCAGTACTTC. Protein: CASSLGQTEETQYF.

The chain has TRBV27 and TRBJ1-6; perhaps TRBD1 as D (5 bases). The CDR3 has 14 amino acids. Germline assignment: CDR1 MNHEY and CDR2 SMNVEV (reference sequence). Trimming pared 7 bases from V and 7 bases from J, leaving 14 bases between. The CDR3 DNA reads as TGTGCCAGCAAGTGGACTGAGGGGAATTCACCCCTCCACTTT. Encoded protein: CASKWTEGNSPLHF.

The CDR3 protein is CASSNDRAYTEAFF. The CDR3 DNA reads TGCGCCAGCAGCAATGACAGGGCGTACACTGAAGCTTTCTTT. The chain has TRBV5-1 and TRBJ1-1; 7 positions agree with TRBD1. In germline, CDR1 is SGHRS, CDR2 YFSETQ. This CDR3 has 14 amino acids. Trimming took 4 bases from V and 3 from J; bases not matched to a gene: 6.

V and J are TRBV7-7 and TRBJ2-3; 8 nucleotides agree with TRBD2. Trimming at V came to 1 base and at J to 6 bases, leaving 9 bases not matched to a gene. This CDR3 contains 16 residues. Germline lookup yields CDR1 SSHAT and CDR2 FNYEAQ (reference sequence). The CDR3 sequence is CASSLEVGSGEDTQYF. The CDR3 DNA follows: TGTGCCAGCAGCTTAGAAGTAGGTAGCGGGGAGGATACGCAGTATTTT.

The chain couples TRBV19 to TRBJ2-1; 10 bases are shared with TRBD2. This CDR3 is 13 amino acids long. V shed 7 bases and J 4 bases; nucleotides not matched to a gene: 1. CDR1 and CDR2 from the germline V gene are LNHDA and SQIVND (reference sequence). In nucleotides, the CDR3 is TGTGCCAGTACTAGCGGGGGTTACAATGAGCAGTTCTTC. This sequence encodes CASTSGGYNEQFF.

The gene calls are TRBV7-2 and TRBJ2-5; no definite D call. This CDR3 has 17 residues. CDR1 is SGHTA, CDR2 FQGNSA, per germline. V lost 1 base, J lost 3 bases, and 18 bases lay in between. The CDR3 DNA sequence: TGTGCCAGCAGCTTAGGCCTGGGTCTTGCGATTGAAGAGACCCAGTACTTC. It translates to CASSLGLGLAIEETQYF. The variable domain in full, with the rest retrieved from reference TRBV7-2 and TRBJ2-5, is GAGVSQSPSNKVTEKGKDVELRCDPISGHTALYWYRQSLGQGLEFLIYFQGNSAPDKSGLPSDRFSAERTGGSVSTLTIQRTQQEDSAVYLCASSLGLGLAIEETQYFGPGTRLLVL.

This clone turned up a few times. The gene calls are TRBV10-3 and TRBJ2-2, with D tentatively TRBD2 (5 bases). From germline, CDR1 is ENHRY and CDR2 SYGVKD. The CDR3 spans 11 residues. Deletions cut 6 bases from V and 7 bases from J, with 6 bases between. The CDR3 coding sequence is TGTGCCATCAGCGGGGACGGGGAGCTGTTTTTT. Its translation is CAISGDGELFF.